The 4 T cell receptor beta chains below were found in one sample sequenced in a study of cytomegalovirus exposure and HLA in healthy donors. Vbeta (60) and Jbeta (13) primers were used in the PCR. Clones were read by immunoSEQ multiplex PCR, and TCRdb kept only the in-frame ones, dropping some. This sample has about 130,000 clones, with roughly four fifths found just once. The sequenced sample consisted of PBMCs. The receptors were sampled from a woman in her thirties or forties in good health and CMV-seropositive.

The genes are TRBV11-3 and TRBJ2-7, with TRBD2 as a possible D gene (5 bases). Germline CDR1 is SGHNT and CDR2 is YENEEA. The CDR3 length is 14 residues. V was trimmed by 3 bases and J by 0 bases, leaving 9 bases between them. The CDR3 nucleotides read TGTGCCAGCAGCTTGGGAGACGCCTCCTACGAGCAGTACTTC. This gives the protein CASSLGDASYEQYF.

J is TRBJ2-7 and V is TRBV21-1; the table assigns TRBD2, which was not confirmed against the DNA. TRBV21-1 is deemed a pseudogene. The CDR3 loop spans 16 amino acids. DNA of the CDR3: TGTGCCAGCAGCAAATGGTGGTACGGACTAGCCCACGAGCAGTACTTC. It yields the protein CASSKWWYGLAHEQYF.

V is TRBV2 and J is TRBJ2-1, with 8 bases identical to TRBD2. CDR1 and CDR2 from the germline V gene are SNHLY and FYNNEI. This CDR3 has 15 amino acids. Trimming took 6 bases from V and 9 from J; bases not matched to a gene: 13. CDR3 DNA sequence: TGTGCCAGCAGCGCGGGACTAGGGGGGATTGTTGAGCAGTTCTTC. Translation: CASSAGLGGIVEQFF.

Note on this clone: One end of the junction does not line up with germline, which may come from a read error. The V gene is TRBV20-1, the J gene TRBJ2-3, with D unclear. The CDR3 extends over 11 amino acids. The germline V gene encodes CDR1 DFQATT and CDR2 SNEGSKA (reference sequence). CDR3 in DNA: TGCAGTGCTAGTAGCATAGATACGCAGTATTTT. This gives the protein CSASSIDTQYF.